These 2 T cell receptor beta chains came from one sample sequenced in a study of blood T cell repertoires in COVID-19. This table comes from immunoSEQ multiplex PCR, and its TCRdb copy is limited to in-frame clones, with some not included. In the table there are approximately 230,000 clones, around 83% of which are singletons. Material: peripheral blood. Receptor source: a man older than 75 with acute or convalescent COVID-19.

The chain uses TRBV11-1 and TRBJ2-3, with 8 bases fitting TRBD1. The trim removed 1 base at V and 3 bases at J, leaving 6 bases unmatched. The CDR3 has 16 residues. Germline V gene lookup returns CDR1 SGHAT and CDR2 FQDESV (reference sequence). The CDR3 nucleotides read TGTGCCAGCAGCTTAGTGGCAGGGGGCAAGACAGATACGCAGTATTTT. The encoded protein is CASSLVAGGKTDTQYF.

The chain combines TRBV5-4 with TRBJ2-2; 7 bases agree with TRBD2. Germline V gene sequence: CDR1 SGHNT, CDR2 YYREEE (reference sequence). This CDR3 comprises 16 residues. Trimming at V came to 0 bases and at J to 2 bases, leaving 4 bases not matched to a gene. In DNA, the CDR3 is TGTGCCAGCAGCTTGGTGTCTAGCGGAAACACCGGGGAGCTGTTTTTT. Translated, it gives CASSLVSSGNTGELFF.